Listed below are T cell receptor beta chains from one sample, sequenced in a study of blood T cell repertoires in COVID-19. The table came from immunoSEQ multiplex PCR; TCRdb's copy has only in-frame clones and leaves some out. The sample contains tens of thousands of clones, roughly nine tenths of which appear only once. The sequenced material came from peripheral blood. These receptors came from a man aged 45-65 years with acute or convalescent COVID-19. The CDR3 runs from the conserved cysteine through the conserved F or W. A D gene is named only where the DNA matches it firmly. The size field is filled for only some rows; it gives once, few, many or a size class.

d_call: .; cdr3_length: 15; j_call: TRBJ1-6; v_call: TRBV9; clone_size: .; cdr3_aa: CASASGDGYNSPLHF; cdr3_nt: TGTGCCAGCGCCTCGGGGGACGGCTATAATTCACCCCTCCACTTT
d_call: TRBD1; cdr3_length: 15; j_call: TRBJ1-6; v_call: TRBV5-6; clone_size: .; cdr3_aa: CASSSQGLENSPLHF; cdr3_nt: TGTGCCAGCAGCTCACAGGGGCTAGAAAATTCACCCCTCCACTTT
d_call: TRBD2; cdr3_length: 16; j_call: TRBJ2-7; v_call: TRBV2; clone_size: .; cdr3_aa: CASSVVGGGRGYEQYF; cdr3_nt: TGTGCCAGCAGTGTTGTGGGTGGCGGGAGGGGGTACGAGCAGTACTTC
d_call: .; cdr3_length: 13; j_call: TRBJ1-2; v_call: TRBV9; clone_size: .; cdr3_aa: CASSADNGYGYTF; cdr3_nt: TGTGCCAGCAGCGCGGACAATGGCTATGGCTACACCTTC
d_call: .; cdr3_length: 16; j_call: TRBJ2-1; v_call: TRBV5-1; clone_size: .; cdr3_aa: CASSGAQGFDYNEQFF; cdr3_nt: TGCGCCAGCAGCGGAGCACAGGGTTTCGACTACAATGAGCAGTTCTTC
d_call: .; cdr3_length: 12; j_call: TRBJ2-3; v_call: TRBV6-2/TRBV6-3; clone_size: .; cdr3_aa: CASSSRRDTQYF; cdr3_nt: TGTGCCAGCAGTTCCAGGAGGGATACGCAGTATTTT
d_call: .; cdr3_length: 15; j_call: TRBJ2-3; v_call: TRBV6-1; clone_size: .; cdr3_aa: CASSEWAARTDTQYF; cdr3_nt: TGTGCCAGCAGTGAATGGGCAGCTCGCACAGATACGCAGTATTTT
d_call: .; cdr3_length: 13; j_call: TRBJ2-3; v_call: TRBV5-1; clone_size: once; cdr3_aa: CASSDGSTDTQYF; cdr3_nt: TGCGCCAGCAGCGATGGCAGTACAGATACGCAGTATTTT
d_call: .; cdr3_length: 13; j_call: TRBJ2-6; v_call: TRBV28; clone_size: .; cdr3_aa: CASRSSGANVLTF; cdr3_nt: TGTGCCAGCAGGTCATCTGGGGCCAACGTCCTGACTTTC
d_call: .; cdr3_length: 14; j_call: TRBJ2-3; v_call: TRBV7-2; clone_size: .; cdr3_aa: CASSLVSTGDTQYF; cdr3_nt: TGTGCCAGCAGCTTAGTGTCGACAGGAGATACGCAGTATTTT
d_call: .; cdr3_length: 14; j_call: TRBJ1-1; v_call: TRBV19; clone_size: .; cdr3_aa: CASSIESTGTEAFF; cdr3_nt: TGTGCCAGTAGTATAGAAAGTACGGGCACTGAAGCTTTCTTT
d_call: .; cdr3_length: 14; j_call: TRBJ1-1; v_call: TRBV2; clone_size: .; cdr3_aa: CAINPGGPHPEAFF; cdr3_nt: TGTGCCATAAACCCCGGGGGGCCTCACCCTGAAGCTTTCTTT
d_call: .; cdr3_length: 12; j_call: TRBJ1-2; v_call: TRBV19; clone_size: once; cdr3_aa: CASSTDRYGYTF; cdr3_nt: TGTGCCAGTAGTACCGACAGATATGGCTACACCTTC
d_call: .; cdr3_length: 14; j_call: TRBJ2-2; v_call: TRBV15; clone_size: .; cdr3_aa: CATSIFGGTGELFF; cdr3_nt: TGTGCCACCAGCATCTTCGGCGGGACCGGGGAGCTGTTTTTT
d_call: .; cdr3_length: 13; j_call: TRBJ2-4; v_call: TRBV19; clone_size: .; cdr3_aa: CASRQTGYNIQYF; cdr3_nt: TGTGCCAGTAGGCAGACAGGTTATAACATTCAGTACTTC
d_call: .; cdr3_length: 18; j_call: TRBJ1-5; v_call: TRBV4-1; clone_size: .; cdr3_aa: CASSQDTGTQYLGQPQHF; cdr3_nt: TGCGCCAGCAGCCAAGATACAGGGACCCAGTATTTAGGTCAGCCCCAGCATTTT
d_call: .; cdr3_length: 14; j_call: TRBJ2-7; v_call: TRBV7-2; clone_size: once; cdr3_aa: CASSVSESSYEQYF; cdr3_nt: TGTGCCAGCAGCGTTAGCGAGAGCTCCTACGAGCAGTACTTC
d_call: TRBD2; cdr3_length: 16; j_call: TRBJ2-2; v_call: TRBV3-1/TRBV3-2; clone_size: .; cdr3_aa: CASSHEAGGWHGELFF; cdr3_nt: TGTGCCAGCAGCCATGAAGCGGGGGGGTGGCACGGGGAGCTGTTTTTT
d_call: TRBD1; cdr3_length: 15; j_call: TRBJ1-1; v_call: TRBV14; clone_size: .; cdr3_aa: CASSLMGQMNTEAFF; cdr3_nt: TGTGCCAGCAGCCTAATGGGACAGATGAACACTGAAGCTTTCTTT
d_call: .; cdr3_length: 14; j_call: TRBJ1-2; v_call: TRBV5-1; clone_size: .; cdr3_aa: CASSLAGLLYGYTF; cdr3_nt: TGCGCCAGCAGCTTGGCGGGACTGCTCTATGGCTACACCTTC
d_call: TRBD1; cdr3_length: 14; j_call: TRBJ2-7; v_call: TRBV27; clone_size: .; cdr3_aa: CASRFTGTGYEQYF; cdr3_nt: TGTGCCAGCAGATTCACAGGGACAGGATACGAGCAGTACTTC
d_call: .; cdr3_length: 16; j_call: TRBJ1-4; v_call: TRBV5-5; clone_size: .; cdr3_aa: CASSLWSGATNEKLFF; cdr3_nt: TGTGCCAGCAGCCTCTGGTCCGGGGCAACTAATGAAAAACTGTTTTTT
d_call: .; cdr3_length: 12; j_call: TRBJ2-7; v_call: TRBV27; clone_size: .; cdr3_aa: CASGTQVHEQYF; cdr3_nt: TGTGCCAGCGGTACACAGGTCCACGAGCAGTACTTC
d_call: .; cdr3_length: 15; j_call: TRBJ2-7; v_call: TRBV19; clone_size: few; cdr3_aa: CASSTPSTSPYEQYF; cdr3_nt: TGTGCCAGTAGTACCCCCTCGACTAGTCCCTACGAGCAGTACTTC
d_call: TRBD1; cdr3_length: 14; j_call: TRBJ1-1; v_call: TRBV2; clone_size: .; cdr3_aa: CASRKTGAVTEAFF; cdr3_nt: TGTGCCAGCAGAAAGACAGGGGCAGTCACTGAAGCTTTCTTT
d_call: TRBD2; cdr3_length: 16; j_call: TRBJ2-3; v_call: TRBV4-2; clone_size: .; cdr3_aa: CASSQKLAGGSDTQYF; cdr3_nt: TGTGCCAGCAGCCAAAAACTAGCGGGGGGTTCAGATACGCAGTATTTT
d_call: TRBD1; cdr3_length: 15; j_call: TRBJ1-1; v_call: TRBV7-9; clone_size: .; cdr3_aa: CASSSPGTGNTEAFF; cdr3_nt: TGTGCCAGCAGCTCCCCCGGGACAGGGAACACTGAAGCTTTCTTT
d_call: TRBD2; cdr3_length: 19; j_call: TRBJ2-1; v_call: TRBV11-2; clone_size: .; cdr3_aa: CASSQLRTSGGVSYNEQFF; cdr3_nt: TGTGCCAGCAGCCAGCTTAGGACTAGCGGGGGAGTCTCCTACAATGAGCAGTTCTTC
d_call: .; cdr3_length: 11; j_call: TRBJ2-1; v_call: TRBV2; clone_size: .; cdr3_aa: CASSGPNEQFF; cdr3_nt: TGTGCCAGCAGTGGTCCAAATGAGCAGTTCTTC
d_call: TRBD2; cdr3_length: 15; j_call: TRBJ2-1; v_call: TRBV5-4; clone_size: .; cdr3_aa: CASSLGTSGYNEQFF; cdr3_nt: TGTGCCAGCAGCTTAGGGACTAGCGGCTACAATGAGCAGTTCTTC
d_call: .; cdr3_length: 14; j_call: TRBJ2-3; v_call: TRBV7-8; clone_size: .; cdr3_aa: CASSLGGTQDTQYF; cdr3_nt: TGTGCCAGCAGCTTAGGGGGCACCCAAGATACGCAGTATTTT
d_call: .; cdr3_length: 17; j_call: TRBJ1-4; v_call: TRBV2; clone_size: .; cdr3_aa: CASSRGTTGPTNEKLFF; cdr3_nt: TGTGCCAGCAGTCGGGGGACTACCGGGCCAACTAATGAAAAACTGTTTTTT
d_call: TRBD1; cdr3_length: 13; j_call: TRBJ1-1; v_call: TRBV6-5; clone_size: once; cdr3_aa: CASSRTGDTEAFF; cdr3_nt: TGTGCCAGCAGTAGGACAGGGGACACTGAAGCTTTCTTT
d_call: .; cdr3_length: 18; j_call: TRBJ1-2; v_call: TRBV30; clone_size: once; cdr3_aa: CAWSDPPGLQGPVPGYTF; cdr3_nt: TGTGCCTGGAGTGATCCCCCGGGACTCCAGGGCCCCGTCCCTGGCTACACCTTC
d_call: TRBD2; cdr3_length: 16; j_call: TRBJ2-1; v_call: TRBV10-1; clone_size: .; cdr3_aa: CASSESRASGNNEQFF; cdr3_nt: TGCGCCAGCAGTGAGTCAAGGGCTAGCGGGAACAATGAGCAGTTCTTC
d_call: .; cdr3_length: 13; j_call: TRBJ1-1; v_call: TRBV10-3; clone_size: .; cdr3_aa: CAISESGNTEAFF; cdr3_nt: TGTGCCATCAGTGAGTCCGGGAACACTGAAGCTTTCTTT
d_call: TRBD2; cdr3_length: 16; j_call: TRBJ2-7; v_call: TRBV6-1; clone_size: .; cdr3_aa: CASSDLTSGRRSEQYF; cdr3_nt: TGTGCCAGCAGTGACCTAACTAGCGGGAGGCGCAGCGAGCAGTACTTC
d_call: .; cdr3_length: 12; j_call: TRBJ1-1; v_call: TRBV6-1; clone_size: .; cdr3_aa: CASSETGSRAFF; cdr3_nt: TGTGCCAGCAGTGAAACAGGGTCGCGGGCTTTCTTT
d_call: .; cdr3_length: 14; j_call: TRBJ2-3; v_call: TRBV12-5; clone_size: .; cdr3_aa: CASGYSGVRDTQYF; cdr3_nt: TGTGCTAGTGGTTACTCGGGGGTCAGAGATACGCAGTATTTT
d_call: .; cdr3_length: 15; j_call: TRBJ1-2; v_call: TRBV5-1; clone_size: .; cdr3_aa: CASSNAGQTNYGYTF; cdr3_nt: TGCGCCAGCAGCAACGCCGGACAGACCAACTATGGCTACACCTTC
d_call: TRBD2; cdr3_length: 14; j_call: TRBJ2-1; v_call: TRBV24-1; clone_size: once; cdr3_aa: CATRSGGSYNEQFF; cdr3_nt: TGTGCCACCAGAAGCGGGGGCTCCTACAATGAGCAGTTCTTC
d_call: TRBD2; cdr3_length: 17; j_call: TRBJ2-1; v_call: TRBV7-2; clone_size: .; cdr3_aa: CASSLATSGRAKGEQFF; cdr3_nt: TGTGCCAGCAGCTTAGCCACTAGCGGGAGGGCCAAAGGTGAGCAGTTCTTC
d_call: .; cdr3_length: 13; j_call: TRBJ1-2; v_call: TRBV5-1; clone_size: .; cdr3_aa: CASSLDSNYGYTF; cdr3_nt: TGCGCCAGCAGCTTGGACAGTAACTATGGCTACACCTTC
d_call: .; cdr3_length: 14; j_call: TRBJ2-6; v_call: TRBV29-1; clone_size: .; cdr3_aa: CSVTTGSGANVLTF; cdr3_nt: TGCAGCGTGACGACAGGATCCGGGGCCAACGTCCTGACTTTC
d_call: .; cdr3_length: 14; j_call: TRBJ2-7; v_call: TRBV2; clone_size: .; cdr3_aa: CACRRGLVSYEQYF; cdr3_nt: TGTGCCTGCAGGCGGGGATTAGTCAGCTACGAGCAGTACTTC